The 27 T cell receptor beta chains presented below share a single source sample, sequenced in a study of blood T cell repertoires in COVID-19. TCRdb's table, derived via immunoSEQ multiplex PCR, lists solely in-frame clones and lacks some. The sample consists of under 300,000 clones, under 90% of them appearing once. The sample comprised PBMCs or T cells enriched from blood (not recorded which). The source is a young man who had recovered from COVID-19.

The chain combines TRBV3-1 (or the pseudogene TRBV3-2) with TRBJ2-1, with TRBD2 identical over 7 bases. The germline V gene encodes CDR1 LGHDT and CDR2 YNNKEL (reference sequence). V lost 5 bases and J lost 8; bases outside the gene matches: 18. The CDR3 has 17 residues. CDR3 DNA sequence: TGTGCCAGCAGCAAAGGACTAGGGACTGCGATGGGGGATGAGCAGTTCTTC. This translates into CASSKGLGTAMGDEQFF.

The genes are TRBV2 and TRBJ2-2; D gene uncertain. The germline CDR1 and CDR2 sequences are SNHLY and FYNNEI. The CDR3 covers 14 residues. The V end lost 3 bases, the J end lost 1 base, and 6 bases lay between the germline ends. The CDR3 spells CASSDWQNTGELFF. As DNA, the CDR3 is TGTGCCAGCAGTGATTGGCAGAACACCGGGGAGCTGTTTTTT.

Here the CDR3 reads CASSLQGPDTDTQYF. DNA for the CDR3: TGCGCCAGCAGCTTGCAGGGGCCTGACACAGATACGCAGTATTTT. This rearrangement joins TRBV5-1 to TRBJ2-3; D is perhaps TRBD1 (6 bases). Germline V gene lookup returns CDR1 SGHRS and CDR2 YFSETQ. This CDR3 has 15 amino acids. V lost 1 base, J lost 2 bases, and 11 bases lay in between.

The chain has TRBV18 and TRBJ1-2; 8 nucleotides match TRBD1. V dropped 3 bases and J dropped 4; count of bases not matched to a gene: 13. This CDR3 region has 17 residues. CDR1 is KGHSH, CDR2 LQKENI, per germline. In nucleotides, the CDR3 is TGTGCCAGCTCACCGTTTGACCCCAGGGGGCGCTCCTATGGCTACACCTTC. Translated: CASSPFDPRGRSYGYTF.

This clone was counted a few times. V gene TRBV11-3 combines with J gene TRBJ1-4, with 10 bases fitting TRBD1. V shed 6 bases and J 5 bases; nucleotides not matched to a gene: 6. Germline CDR1 and CDR2: SGHNT and YENEEA. The CDR3 sequence is 15 residues long. The CDR3 loop is CASSSPGQGNEKLFF. The CDR3 bases are TGTGCCAGCAGTTCACCGGGACAGGGGAATGAAAAACTGTTTTTT.

V and J are TRBV11-2 and TRBJ2-2; D might be TRBD1 (6 bases). Germline lookup yields CDR1 SGHAT and CDR2 FQNNGV. With 5 bases removed from V and 13 bases from J, the gap between germline ends came to 20 bases. The CDR3 spans 14 residues. The CDR3: CASSPQVGHRALFF. The CDR3 DNA is TGTGCCAGCAGCCCGCAGGTGGGACATAGGGCGCTGTTTTTT.

The chain is built from TRBV11-3 and TRBJ1-2; D remains ambiguous. The CDR3 consists of 15 residues. V lost 5 bases, J lost 5 bases, and 18 bases lay in between. Germline loops: CDR1 SGHNT, CDR2 YENEEA. As DNA, the CDR3 is TGTGCCAGCAGCCCCGGATCTTTGGAGATTTATGGCTACACCTTC. Protein sequence: CASSPGSLEIYGYTF.

This chain joins TRBV18 and TRBJ1-1, with TRBD1 identical over 8 bases. The V segment lost 3 bases and the J segment 10 bases; nucleotides outside the gene matches: 7. The length of the CDR3 is 13 residues. The germline V gene encodes CDR1 KGHSH and CDR2 LQKENI. The CDR3 sequence is CASSPQDRVRAFF. CDR3 DNA sequence: TGTGCCAGCTCACCCCAGGACAGGGTTCGAGCTTTCTTT. The whole variable domain, remainder taken from reference TRBV18 and TRBJ1-1, is NAGVMQNPRHLVRRRGQEARLRCSPMKGHSHVYWYRQLPEEGLKFMVYLQKENIIDESGMPKERFSAEFPKEGPSILRIQQVVRGDSAAYFCASSPQDRVRAFFGQGTRLTVV.

The chain joins TRBV27 to TRBJ1-2; D unclear. The germline gives CDR1 MNHEY, CDR2 SMNVEV (reference sequence). V was clipped by 3 bases and J by 2 bases, with 10 bases between them. The CDR3 is 14 amino acids. The CDR3 spells CASSFSVGNYGYTF. CDR3 sequence (DNA): TGTGCCAGCAGTTTTTCGGTCGGGAACTATGGCTACACCTTC.

The V and J genes are TRBV2 and TRBJ2-1, with 8 bases lining up with TRBD2. The CDR3 extends over 12 amino acids. CDR1 is SNHLY, CDR2 FYNNEI, per germline. With V trimmed by 10 bases and J by 7 bases, 6 bases remained unmatched. The DNA for the CDR3 is TGTGCCACACGGGCGGGGGGAAATGAGCAGTTCTTC. Translating gives CATRAGGNEQFF.

The chain employs TRBV19 and TRBJ2-5, with TRBD1 matching over 11 bases. The CDR3 covers 15 residues. The trim removed 4 bases at V and 4 bases at J, leaving 5 bases unmatched. Per the germline V gene, CDR1 is LNHDA and CDR2 is SQIVND (reference sequence). CDR3 residues: CASSTRTGGGETQYF. The CDR3 DNA is TGTGCCAGTAGTACCCGGACAGGGGGCGGAGAGACCCAGTACTTC.

The V and J genes are TRBV28 and TRBJ2-1; 11 bases are shared with TRBD2. CDR3 length: 15 residues. V trimming: 2 bases; J trimming: 9 bases; junction bases outside the gene matches: 6. From germline, CDR1 is MDHEN and CDR2 SYDVKM. CDR3 region: CASSLRLAGSGEQFF. In DNA form, the CDR3 reads TGTGCCAGCAGTTTACGACTAGCGGGAAGTGGTGAGCAGTTCTTC.

This clone has a handful of counts. The chain carries TRBV3-1 (or the pseudogene TRBV3-2) and TRBJ2-2, with D possibly being TRBD1 (7 bases). The CDR3 sequence is 21 residues long. The V gene lost 0 bases and the J gene lost 5 bases, with 28 bases spanning the gap. From germline, CDR1 is LGHDT and CDR2 YNNKEL (reference sequence). The CDR3 loop reads CASSQDSAGFLHRGTTGELFF. The CDR3 nucleotides read TGTGCCAGCAGCCAAGATTCGGCGGGGTTCCTCCACAGGGGAACAACCGGGGAGCTGTTTTTT.

The chain links TRBV10-3 to TRBJ2-7; the D gene is possibly TRBD2 (6 bases). The V gene lost 3 bases and the J gene lost 3 bases, with 12 bases spanning the gap. The CDR3 sequence is 14 residues long. The germline gives CDR1 ENHRY, CDR2 SYGVKD. This chain's CDR3 is CAISDDKGGYEQYF. Here the CDR3 DNA reads TGTGCCATCAGTGATGACAAGGGAGGCTACGAGCAGTACTTC.

The V gene is TRBV6-2 or TRBV6-3, the J gene TRBJ1-2; 7 bases map to TRBD1. The CDR3 is 14 amino acids. Unmatched junction bases numbered 9, after V lost 7 bases and J lost 4 bases. Germline V lookup: CDR1 MNHEY, CDR2 SVGEGT. In DNA form, the CDR3 reads TGTGCCAGCACCCCGGTGGGACAGATCTATGGCTACACCTTC. Residues: CASTPVGQIYGYTF.

The CDR3 DNA reads TGTGCCAGCAGCCTCAGCTCTGGAAACACCATATATTTT. Translation gives CASSLSSGNTIYF. J is TRBJ1-3 and V is TRBV7-8; no definite D call. Germline V gene sequence: CDR1 SGHVS, CDR2 FQNEAQ. Trimming took 5 bases from V and 0 from J, leaving 5 bases between them. The CDR3 has 13 residues.

The rearrangement links TRBV11-2 to TRBJ2-1; 9 bases map to TRBD2. Germline V lookup: CDR1 SGHAT, CDR2 FQNNGV. The J segment lost 4 bases and the V segment lost 6 bases, leaving 10 bases of the junction unmatched. The CDR3 is 16 residues long. The CDR3 region is CASSFSSGKFYNEQFF. For the CDR3, the DNA is TGTGCCAGCAGTTTCTCTAGCGGGAAGTTTTACAATGAGCAGTTCTTC.

J is TRBJ2-2 and V is TRBV3-1 (or the pseudogene TRBV3-2); TRBD2 might be the D (5 bases). The CDR3 has 17 amino acids. Germline V gene data show CDR1 as LGHDT and CDR2 as YNNKEL (reference sequence). The V end was cut by 0 bases, the J end by 0 bases, with 11 bases between. The DNA for the CDR3 is TGTGCCAGCAGCCAAGATATCGAGGGTCCGAACACCGGGGAGCTGTTTTTT. Its translation: CASSQDIEGPNTGELFF.

The chain employs TRBV7-9 and TRBJ2-2, with D tentatively TRBD1 (6 bases). Germline V gives CDR1 SEHNR, CDR2 FQNEAQ (reference sequence). The V end lost 5 bases, the J end lost 0 bases, and 10 bases lay between the germline ends. CDR3 size: 15 residues. DNA for the CDR3: TGTGCCAGCAGCACAACAGGGTCGAACACCGGGGAGCTGTTTTTT. Encoded protein: CASSTTGSNTGELFF.

The chain joins TRBV7-9 to TRBJ2-7, with 8 bases fitting TRBD1. The CDR3 sequence is 16 residues long. V was clipped by 5 bases and J by 7 bases; unmatched bases: 16. In germline, CDR1 is SEHNR, CDR2 FQNEAQ (reference sequence). The CDR3 here is CASSPPGTGVRREQYF. CDR3 coding DNA: TGTGCCAGCAGCCCCCCCGGGACAGGCGTACGGAGGGAGCAGTACTTC.

The chain is built from TRBV3-1 (or the pseudogene TRBV3-2) and TRBJ2-7; D may be TRBD1 (6 bases). V lost 5 bases and J 6 bases, leaving 20 bases between the germline ends. The CDR3 totals 15 residues. From germline, CDR1 is LGHDT and CDR2 YNNKEL (reference sequence). The CDR3 loop is CASSALDSRSGEQYF. For the CDR3, the DNA is TGTGCCAGCAGCGCGTTGGACAGTAGGTCGGGCGAGCAGTACTTC.

V is TRBV5-5 and J is TRBJ2-1; 7 bases map to TRBD2. Germline-derived CDR1 and CDR2 are SGHKS and YYEKEE (reference sequence). The trim removed 3 bases at V and 10 bases at J, leaving 7 bases unmatched. The CDR3 consists of 13 residues. CDR3 sequence (DNA): TGTGCCAGCAGCTATAGCGGGTACAGGGAGCAGTTCTTC. It encodes CASSYSGYREQFF.

V and J are TRBV18 and TRBJ2-7; 8 bases match TRBD1. The CDR3 runs 14 residues. From germline, CDR1 is KGHSH and CDR2 LQKENI. Trimming took 3 bases from V and 3 from J; bases not matched to a gene: 4. Written as DNA, the CDR3 is TGTGCCAGCTCACCCCAGGGGGCGCTCTACGAGCAGTACTTC. Translation: CASSPQGALYEQYF. The full variable domain, its missing parts supplied by reference TRBV18 and TRBJ2-7, is NAGVMQNPRHLVRRRGQEARLRCSPMKGHSHVYWYRQLPEEGLKFMVYLQKENIIDESGMPKERFSAEFPKEGPSILRIQQVVRGDSAAYFCASSPQGALYEQYFGPGTRLTVT.

Regarding this clone: At one of its ends the junction is not consistent with the germline gene, which may arise from a read error. The gene calls are TRBV14 and TRBJ2-1, with a possible D match to TRBD1 (5 bases). The CDR3 has 16 residues. The germline V gene has CDR1 SGHDN and CDR2 FVKESK. CDR3 bases: TGTGCCAGCAGCCAAGGGGGCCTCCGACCCTATAATGAGCAGTTCTTC. This codes for CASSQGGLRPYNEQFF.

This clone was observed a single time. V is TRBV5-1 and J is TRBJ2-4; D is ambiguous. Germline-derived CDR1 and CDR2 are SGHRS and YFSETQ. CDR3 length equals 14 residues. V was shortened by 4 bases and J by 0 bases, with 8 bases between the two germline ends. This CDR3 is CASSATLAKNIQYF. CDR3 DNA: TGCGCCAGCAGCGCGACATTAGCCAAAAACATTCAGTACTTC.

This chain connects TRBV3-1 (or the pseudogene TRBV3-2) to TRBJ2-2; no clear D. CDR1 is LGHDT, CDR2 YNNKEL, per germline (reference sequence). The CDR3 is 14 amino acids. The V end was cut by 0 bases, the J end by 8 bases, with 10 bases between. CDR3 residues: CASSQERWPGELFF. CDR3 bases: TGTGCCAGCAGCCAAGAACGATGGCCGGGGGAGCTGTTTTTT.

The chain joins TRBV3-1 (or the pseudogene TRBV3-2) to TRBJ2-1; 11 nucleotides match TRBD2. Germline values: CDR1 LGHDT, CDR2 YNNKEL (reference sequence). The V and J ends lost 1 base and 5 bases, in that order; junction bases with no gene match: 1. The CDR3 has 15 residues. The DNA of the CDR3 is TGTGCCAGCAGCCAAGCACTAGCGGGAGACAATGAGCAGTTCTTC. Protein product: CASSQALAGDNEQFF.